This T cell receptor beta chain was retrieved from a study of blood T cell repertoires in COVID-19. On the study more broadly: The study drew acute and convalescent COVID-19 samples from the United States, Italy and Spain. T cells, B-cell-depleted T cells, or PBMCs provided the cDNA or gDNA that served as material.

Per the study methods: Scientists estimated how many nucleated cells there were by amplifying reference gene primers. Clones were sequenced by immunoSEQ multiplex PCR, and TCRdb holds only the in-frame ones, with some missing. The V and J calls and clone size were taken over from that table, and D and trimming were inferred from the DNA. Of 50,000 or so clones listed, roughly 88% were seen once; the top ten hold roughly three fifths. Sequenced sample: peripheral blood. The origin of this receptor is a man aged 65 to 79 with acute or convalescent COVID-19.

CDR3 sequence (DNA): TGTGCCAGCAGCAAACGAAATTCAGCGGGGGGGATTAATGAGCAGTTCTTC. Translated: CASSKRNSAGGINEQFF. The rearrangement links TRBV14 to TRBJ2-1; 10 bases fit TRBD2. From germline, CDR1 is SGHDN and CDR2 FVKESK. The CDR3 is made up of 17 amino acids. V was clipped by 5 bases and J by 7 bases; unmatched bases: 14.